Here is one T cell receptor (beta chain) with its context. What it recognizes is unknown. The data derive from a study of cytomegalovirus exposure and HLA in healthy donors. In the study overall: Early released data comprised about 84 million unique TCRs from HLA-typed donors. Findings of the study overall: The only immune exposure information that was available was CMV serostatus. Later analysis demonstrated an association between a missense DCLRE1C variant and TCR beta V- and J-gene trimming.

Amplification used 60 Vbeta primers and 13 Jbeta primers. TCRdb's copy holds only in-frame clones and misses some; the assay was immunoSEQ multiplex PCR. The sample carries some 150,000 clones, 70% to 90% recorded once. Germline CDR1 and CDR2: SGDLS and YYNGEE. The length of the CDR3 is 15 residues. The trim removed 3 bases at V and 0 bases at J, leaving 5 bases unmatched. V usage is TRBV9 and J usage is TRBJ2-7, with TRBD2 matching 8 bases. Sequenced material: PBMCs. The clonotype was recovered from a woman in her 40s in good health and CMV-seropositive. CDR3 in DNA: TGTGCCAGCAGCGCTTCCGGGACTAGCTCCTACGAGCAGTACTTC. Encoded protein: CASSASGTSSYEQYF.